The 20 T cell receptor beta chains below were found in one sample sequenced in a study of T cell clonotyping in hematopoietic cell transplantation (dated by TCRdb to about 2021). Library generation was performed with the immunoSEQ multiplex PCR assay. TCRdb limited this immuneACCESS table to in-frame rearrangements with V and J called. A share of clones is missing; checked studies link under half to unresolved V genes, and the rest is unexplained. Present in this sample are around 7,400 clones, 88% of which were seen just once. The ten biggest clones cover around 7.1% of the sample. What this sample's time point label stands for: recipient sample about 28 days before transplant, after cytoreduction. This specimen was peripheral blood mononuclear cells, taken before stem cell transplant. The source of these receptors is a man aged 55 to 70 with acute myeloid leukemia. Some clones in this sample may be carry-over from other donors' samples.

Here the CDR3 DNA reads TGTGCCAGCAGTTCCCACAGGGGACCTTACGAGCAGTACTTC. Amino acid sequence: CASSSHRGPYEQYF. This sequence joins TRBV6-5 and TRBJ2-7, with 7 bases that match TRBD1. The CDR3 contains 14 residues. The V segment lost 4 bases and the J segment 4 bases; nucleotides outside the gene matches: 7. CDR1 and CDR2 (germline): MNHEY, SVGAGI.

V and J are TRBV2 and TRBJ2-7; TRBD2 matches 8 bases. Germline assignment: CDR1 SNHLY and CDR2 FYNNEI. Trimming removed 7 bases from V and 4 bases from J; junction bases left unmatched: 21. This CDR3 region has 18 residues. The CDR3 coding sequence is TGTGCCAGCACCCCCGGGGGGGGGCGGGGGGCCTATCCTTACGAGCAGTACTTC. Residues: CASTPGGGRGAYPYEQYF.

Only a few counts were recorded for this clone. The chain has TRBV5-6 and TRBJ2-3; TRBD2 matches at 11 bases. CDR1 SGHDT and CDR2 YYEEEE come from the germline V gene. This CDR3 spans 18 amino acids. V lost 0 bases and J lost 2; bases outside the gene matches: 8. The DNA of the CDR3 is TGTGCCAGCAGCTTGGATATAGCGGGGGGGCTCGACACAGATACGCAGTATTTT. The encoded protein is CASSLDIAGGLDTDTQYF.

The V and J genes are TRBV29-1 and TRBJ2-3; D perhaps matches TRBD2 (6 bases). This CDR3 spans 11 amino acids. Per germline, CDR1 SQVTM and CDR2 ANQGSEA. Trimming stripped 8 bases from V and 8 bases from J, with 14 bases between. In nucleotides, the CDR3 is TGCAGCAGTAACCTGCGGGGTACGCAGTATTTT. Amino acid sequence: CSSNLRGTQYF.

The genes are TRBV27 and TRBJ2-3; D remains unclear. V was trimmed by 4 bases and J by 7 bases, leaving 21 bases between them. CDR1 and CDR2 (germline): MNHEY, SMNVEV (reference sequence). There are 16 residues in the CDR3. The CDR3 DNA sequence: TGTGCCAGCAGTTCGCCCGCCCCCCGGAAACGGCATACGCAGTATTTT. It is translated as CASSSPAPRKRHTQYF.

The chain carries TRBV5-1 and TRBJ2-5, with a possible D match to TRBD2 (6 bases). Trimming shortened V by 4 bases and J by 1 base, and 17 bases separated the two germline ends. This CDR3 has 16 amino acids. From germline, CDR1 is SGHRS and CDR2 YFSETQ. The DNA of the CDR3 is TGCGCCAGCAGCATTACATTTAGCGGAATCCAAGAGACCCAGTACTTC. Protein product: CASSITFSGIQETQYF.

The chain links TRBV10-1 to TRBJ2-1, with 7 bases that match TRBD1. The germline V gene encodes CDR1 WNHNN and CDR2 SYGVQD (reference sequence). V shed 5 bases, J shed 1 base, and the junction held 17 bases outside the gene matches. The CDR3 is made up of 19 amino acids. The CDR3 loop reads CASSQTGPELALSYNEQFF. CDR3 coding DNA: TGCGCCAGCAGTCAGACAGGGCCAGAATTGGCACTATCCTACAATGAGCAGTTCTTC.

This sequence joins TRBV27 and TRBJ1-6; 7 bases map to TRBD1. J lost 4 bases, V lost 2 bases, and 8 bases had no gene match. The CDR3 spans 17 residues. The germline CDR1 and CDR2 sequences are MNHEY and SMNVEV (reference sequence). The CDR3 spells CASSLGTVGDYNSPLHF. The CDR3 nucleotides read TGTGCCAGCAGTTTAGGGACAGTCGGAGATTATAATTCACCCCTCCACTTT.

The chain carries TRBV4-2 and TRBJ2-1; a possible D gene is TRBD2 (6 bases). Looked up from germline, CDR1 is LGHNA and CDR2 is YNFKEQ. This CDR3 has 16 amino acids. Trimming removed 0 bases at V and 6 bases at J, with 15 bases between. The CDR3 nucleotides read TGTGCCAGCAGCCAAGACCCCAGGGTCGGGGGCAATGAGCAGTTCTTC. Protein: CASSQDPRVGGNEQFF.

The chain joins TRBV30 to TRBJ1-1; no clear D. This CDR3 spans 12 amino acids. V dropped 7 bases and J dropped 0 bases, with 9 bases sitting between them. Germline V CDR1 and CDR2: GTSNPN, SVGIG (reference sequence). In DNA form, the CDR3 reads TGTGCCTCAATTGCCATGAACACTGAAGCTTTCTTT. Translating gives CASIAMNTEAFF.

The V call is TRBV6-5, the J call TRBJ1-1; D might be TRBD1 (6 bases). The germline gives CDR1 MNHEY, CDR2 SVGAGI. The CDR3 consists of 16 residues. V lost 0 bases, J lost 4 bases, and 15 bases lay in between. For the CDR3, the DNA is TGTGCCAGCAGTTACTCGATACCCCAGGGGTCCACTGAAGCTTTCTTT. Residues: CASSYSIPQGSTEAFF.

The chain has TRBV7-6 and TRBJ1-3; 7 nucleotides align to TRBD1. The CDR3 extends over 15 amino acids. Germline V gene data show CDR1 as SGHVS and CDR2 as FNYEAQ. With 5 bases clipped from V and 5 bases from J, the junction kept 9 bases outside the gene matches. CDR3 sequence (DNA): TGTGCCAGCAGCCCCTACAGGGGACAGAGAAACACCATATATTTT. Protein: CASSPYRGQRNTIYF.

The chain has TRBV28 and TRBJ1-5; D gene unclear. This CDR3 has 14 residues. The germline V gene has CDR1 MDHEN and CDR2 SYDVKM. V was trimmed by 1 base and J by 9 bases, leaving 13 bases between them. The CDR3 loop reads CASSLLPAEPPQHF. In DNA form, the CDR3 reads TGTGCCAGCAGTTTATTGCCGGCGGAACCGCCCCAGCATTTT.

This chain joins TRBV11-3 and TRBJ2-1; D is undetermined. The V end lost 5 bases, the J end lost 0 bases, and 14 bases lay between the germline ends. CDR1 is SGHNT, CDR2 YENEEA, per germline. This CDR3 has 16 amino acids. The CDR3 loop is CASSALFSSSYNEQFF. CDR3 nucleotides: TGTGCCAGCAGCGCCCTATTTAGCAGCTCCTACAATGAGCAGTTCTTC.

J is TRBJ2-3 and V is TRBV6-1; the match to TRBD2 covers 8 bases. The CDR3 consists of 15 residues. Germline trimming cut 9 bases from V and 2 bases from J; bases unmatched to any gene: 10. The germline CDR1 and CDR2 sequences are MNHNS and SASEGT. In DNA, the CDR3 is TGTGCCAGTTCGGTGCGGGGGGACTTCACAGATACGCAGTATTTT. Translation: CASSVRGDFTDTQYF.

The genes are TRBV6-1 and TRBJ2-1; 9 bases line up with TRBD2. Germline-derived CDR1 and CDR2 are MNHNS and SASEGT. After removal of 3 bases from V and 2 bases from J, the junction contained 5 bases not matched to a gene. This CDR3 is built from 16 residues. The CDR3 sequence is CASSEETSGAYNEQFF. The CDR3 DNA is TGTGCCAGCAGTGAGGAGACTAGCGGAGCCTACAATGAGCAGTTCTTC.

The V and J genes are TRBV5-1 and TRBJ1-1; D is unresolved. V dropped 3 bases and J dropped 1 base, with 7 bases sitting between them. CDR3 size: 13 residues. Germline V gives CDR1 SGHRS, CDR2 YFSETQ. CDR3 in amino acids: CASSWGGNTEAFF. The CDR3 DNA sequence: TGCGCCAGCAGCTGGGGAGGGAACACTGAAGCTTTCTTT.

V and J are TRBV5-4 and TRBJ2-7; no reliable D call. Germline V gene lookup returns CDR1 SGHNT and CDR2 YYREEE (reference sequence). This CDR3 is 15 amino acids long. The V end lost 4 bases, the J end lost 5 bases, and 19 bases lay between the germline ends. This CDR3 is CASSTDPSGRNEQYF. CDR3 coding DNA: TGTGCCAGCAGCACGGACCCCTCGGGTAGGAACGAGCAGTACTTC. Combining the CDR3 with reference TRBV5-4 and TRBJ2-7 gives the whole variable domain ETGVTQSPTHLIKTRGQQVTLRCSSQSGHNTVSWYQQALGQGPQFIFQYYREEENGRGNFPPRFSGLQFPNYSSELNVNALELDDSALYLCASSTDPSGRNEQYFGPGTRLTVT.

This chain uses TRBV30 with TRBJ1-2; D is ambiguous. Germline assignment: CDR1 GTSNPN and CDR2 SVGIG (reference sequence). The CDR3 contains 13 residues. V gave up 0 bases and J gave up 8 bases, with 13 bases separating them. The CDR3 nucleotides are TGTGCCTGGAGTGTTGGCAGGCAAGTAGGCTACACCTTC. Protein product: CAWSVGRQVGYTF.

The chain links TRBV6-1 to TRBJ2-7, with 12 nucleotides matching TRBD2. CDR3 size: 24 residues. Germline CDR1 is MNHNS and CDR2 is SASEGT. V lost 2 bases and J lost 1; bases outside the gene matches: 27. The CDR3 DNA follows: TGTGCCAGCAGTGAACGGCCCGGACAGGGTTCTAGCGGGAGGGTACGGGAACTTTCCTACGAGCAGTACTTC. Translating gives CASSERPGQGSSGRVRELSYEQYF.